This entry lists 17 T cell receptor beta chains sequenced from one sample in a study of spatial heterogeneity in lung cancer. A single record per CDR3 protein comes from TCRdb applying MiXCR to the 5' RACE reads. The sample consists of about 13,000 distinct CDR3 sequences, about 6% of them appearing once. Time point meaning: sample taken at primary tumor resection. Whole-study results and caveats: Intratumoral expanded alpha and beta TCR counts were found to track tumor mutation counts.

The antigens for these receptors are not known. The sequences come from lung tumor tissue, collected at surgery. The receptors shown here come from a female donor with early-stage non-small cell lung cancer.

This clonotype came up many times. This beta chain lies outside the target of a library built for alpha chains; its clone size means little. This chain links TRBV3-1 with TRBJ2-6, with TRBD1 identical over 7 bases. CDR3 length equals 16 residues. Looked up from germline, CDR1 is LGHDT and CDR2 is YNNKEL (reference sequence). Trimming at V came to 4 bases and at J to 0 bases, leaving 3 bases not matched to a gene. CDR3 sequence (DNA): TGTGCCAGCAGCCGGGACAGAGACTCTGGGGCCAACGTCCTGACTTTC. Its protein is CASSRDRDSGANVLTF.

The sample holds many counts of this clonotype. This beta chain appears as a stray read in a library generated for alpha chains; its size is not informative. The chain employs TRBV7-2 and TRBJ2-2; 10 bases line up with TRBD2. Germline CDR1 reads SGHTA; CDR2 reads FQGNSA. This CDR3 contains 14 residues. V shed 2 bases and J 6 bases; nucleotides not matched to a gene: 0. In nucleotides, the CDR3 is TGTGCCAGCAGCTTAAGCGGGGGGGCCGGGGAGCTGTTTTTT. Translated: CASSLSGGAGELFF. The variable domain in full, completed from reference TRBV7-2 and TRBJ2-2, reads GAGVSQSPSNKVTEKGKDVELRCDPISGHTALYWYRQSLGQGLEFLIYFQGNSAPDKSGLPSDRFSAERTGGSVSTLTIQRTQQEDSAVYLCASSLSGGAGELFFGEGSRLTVL.

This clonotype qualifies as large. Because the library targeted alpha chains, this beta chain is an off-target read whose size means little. CDR3 residues: CASRLAPDTEAFF. Written as DNA, the CDR3 is TGTGCCAGCAGACTGGCGCCGGACACTGAAGCTTTCTTT. V gene TRBV6-1 combines with J gene TRBJ1-1; D is unresolved. CDR1 is MNHNS and CDR2 is SASEGT in the germline V gene. V dropped 6 bases and J dropped 3 bases, with 11 bases sitting between them. The CDR3 spans 13 residues.

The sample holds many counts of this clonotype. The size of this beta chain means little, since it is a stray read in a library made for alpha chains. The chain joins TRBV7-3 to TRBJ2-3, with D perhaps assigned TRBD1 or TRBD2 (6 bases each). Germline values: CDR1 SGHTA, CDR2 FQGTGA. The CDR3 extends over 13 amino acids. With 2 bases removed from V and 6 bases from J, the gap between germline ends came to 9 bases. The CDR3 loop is CASSLGGHDTQYF. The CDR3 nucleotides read TGTGCCAGCAGCTTAGGGGGGCATGATACGCAGTATTTT. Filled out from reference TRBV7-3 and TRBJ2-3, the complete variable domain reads GAGVSQTPSNKVTEKGKYVELRCDPISGHTALYWYRQSLGQGPEFLIYFQGTGAADDSGLPNDRFFAVRPEGSVSTLKIQRTERGDSAVYLCASSLGGHDTQYFGPGTRLTVL.

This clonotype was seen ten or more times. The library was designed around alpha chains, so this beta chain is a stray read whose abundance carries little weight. CDR3 amino acids: CSVARGIQETQYF. The CDR3 region has the DNA TGCAGCGTTGCGCGAGGGATACAAGAGACCCAGTACTTC. The V and J genes are TRBV29-1 and TRBJ2-5, with a weak D call TRBD2 (5 bases). The CDR3 is 13 amino acids. Germline values: CDR1 SQVTM, CDR2 ANQGSEA. The V and J ends lost 4 bases and 2 bases respectively, with 11 bases between them.

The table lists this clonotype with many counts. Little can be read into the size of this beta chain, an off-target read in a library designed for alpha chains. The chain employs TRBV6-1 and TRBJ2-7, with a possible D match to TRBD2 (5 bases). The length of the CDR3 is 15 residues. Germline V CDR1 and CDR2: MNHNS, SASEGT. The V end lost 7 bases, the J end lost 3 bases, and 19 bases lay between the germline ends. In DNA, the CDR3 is TGTGCCAGCACCCACGGAGGCGTGACAAGCTACGAGCAGTACTTC. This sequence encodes CASTHGGVTSYEQYF.

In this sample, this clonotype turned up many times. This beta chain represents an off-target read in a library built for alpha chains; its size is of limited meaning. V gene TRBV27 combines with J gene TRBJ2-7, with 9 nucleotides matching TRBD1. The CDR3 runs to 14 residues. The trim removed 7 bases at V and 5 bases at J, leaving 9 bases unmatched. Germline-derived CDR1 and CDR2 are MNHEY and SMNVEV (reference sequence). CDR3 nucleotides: TGTGCCAGCAAAGTGCTGGGACAGGGAAACGAGCAGTACTTC. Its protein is CASKVLGQGNEQYF.

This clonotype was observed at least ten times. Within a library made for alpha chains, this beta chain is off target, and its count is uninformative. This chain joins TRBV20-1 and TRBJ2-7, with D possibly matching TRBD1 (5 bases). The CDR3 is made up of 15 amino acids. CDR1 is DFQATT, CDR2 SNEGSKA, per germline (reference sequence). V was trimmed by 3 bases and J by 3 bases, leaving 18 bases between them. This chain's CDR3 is CSASPGFSKHYEQYF. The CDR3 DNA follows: TGCAGTGCTAGTCCAGGGTTTTCGAAGCACTACGAGCAGTACTTC.

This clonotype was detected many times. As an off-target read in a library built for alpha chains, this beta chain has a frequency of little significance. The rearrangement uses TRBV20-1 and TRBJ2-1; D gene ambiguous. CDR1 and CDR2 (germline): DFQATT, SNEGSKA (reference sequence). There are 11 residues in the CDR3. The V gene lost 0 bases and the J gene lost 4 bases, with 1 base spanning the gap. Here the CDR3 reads CSARDYNEQFF. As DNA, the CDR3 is TGCAGTGCTAGAGATTACAATGAGCAGTTCTTC.

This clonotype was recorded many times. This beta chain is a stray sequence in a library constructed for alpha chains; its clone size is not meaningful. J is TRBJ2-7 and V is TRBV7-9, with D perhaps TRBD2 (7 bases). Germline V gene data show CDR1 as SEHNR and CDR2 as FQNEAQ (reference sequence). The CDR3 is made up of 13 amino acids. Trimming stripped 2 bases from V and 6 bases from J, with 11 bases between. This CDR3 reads CASSLTGGLEQYF. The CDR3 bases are TGTGCCAGCAGCTTAACGGGGGGCCTCGAGCAGTACTTC.

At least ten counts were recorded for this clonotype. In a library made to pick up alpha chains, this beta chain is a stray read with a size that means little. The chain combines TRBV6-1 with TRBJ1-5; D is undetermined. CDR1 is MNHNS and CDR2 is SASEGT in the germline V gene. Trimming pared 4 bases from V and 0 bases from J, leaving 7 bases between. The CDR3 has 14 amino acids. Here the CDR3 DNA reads TGTGCCAGCAGTGGCAGGAGTAGCAATCAGCCCCAGCATTTT. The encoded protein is CASSGRSSNQPQHF.

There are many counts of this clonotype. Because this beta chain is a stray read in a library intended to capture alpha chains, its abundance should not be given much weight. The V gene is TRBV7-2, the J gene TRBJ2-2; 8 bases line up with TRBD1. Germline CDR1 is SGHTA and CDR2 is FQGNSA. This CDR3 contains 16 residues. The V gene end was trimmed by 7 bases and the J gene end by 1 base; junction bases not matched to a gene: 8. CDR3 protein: CASTRRGTGNTGELFF. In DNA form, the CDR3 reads TGTGCCAGCACCAGACGCGGGACAGGGAACACCGGGGAGCTGTTTTTT.

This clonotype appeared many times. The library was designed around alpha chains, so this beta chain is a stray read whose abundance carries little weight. The CDR3 sequence is CASRKGALGLYNEQFF. In nucleotides, the CDR3 is TGTGCCAGCAGGAAGGGGGCGCTTGGACTTTACAATGAGCAGTTCTTC. This chain connects TRBV28 to TRBJ2-1; 7 bases match TRBD1. Unmatched junction bases numbered 12, after V lost 6 bases and J lost 4 bases. This CDR3 contains 16 residues. CDR1 is MDHEN and CDR2 is SYDVKM in the germline V gene.

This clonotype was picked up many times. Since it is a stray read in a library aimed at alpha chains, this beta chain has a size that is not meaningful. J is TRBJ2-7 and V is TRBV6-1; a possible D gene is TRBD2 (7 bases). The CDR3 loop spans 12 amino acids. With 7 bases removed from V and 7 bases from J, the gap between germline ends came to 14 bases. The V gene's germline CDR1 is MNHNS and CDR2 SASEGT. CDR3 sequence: CASKRGAGEQYF. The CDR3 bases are TGTGCCAGCAAACGGGGGGCAGGAGAGCAGTACTTC.

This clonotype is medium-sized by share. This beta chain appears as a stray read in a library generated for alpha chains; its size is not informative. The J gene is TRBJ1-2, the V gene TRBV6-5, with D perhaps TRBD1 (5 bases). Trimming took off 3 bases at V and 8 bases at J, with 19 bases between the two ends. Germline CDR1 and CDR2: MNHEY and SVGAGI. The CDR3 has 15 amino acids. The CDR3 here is CASSYRGELGPGYTF. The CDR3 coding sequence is TGTGCCAGCAGTTATCGGGGGGAACTAGGTCCCGGCTACACCTTC.

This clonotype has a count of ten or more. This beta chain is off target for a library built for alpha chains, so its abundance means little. The chain's CDR3 is CASSYSNLAKAQYF. As DNA, the CDR3 is TGTGCCAGCAGTTACTCGAACCTGGCTAAGGCGCAGTATTTT. This chain links TRBV6-2 or TRBV6-3 with TRBJ2-3; no clear D. The germline V gene has CDR1 MNHEY and CDR2 SVGEGT. This CDR3 is 14 amino acids long. Trimming cost V 0 bases and J 10 bases, with 14 bases left between them.

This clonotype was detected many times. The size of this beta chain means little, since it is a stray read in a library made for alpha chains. DNA of the CDR3: TGCAGTGTTGGGGGGGGAACAGGGCAGCCCCAGCATTTT. Residues: CSVGGGTGQPQHF. The chain couples TRBV20-1 to TRBJ1-5; D is perhaps TRBD1 (6 bases). The germline V gene has CDR1 DFQATT and CDR2 SNEGSKA (reference sequence). This CDR3 comprises 13 residues. Between the trimmed V and J ends, which lost 7 bases and 7 bases, there was a span of 17 bases.